The present T cell receptor (beta chain) was sequenced within a study of T cell responses to AZD1222 COVID-19 vaccine. Clones were sequenced by immunoSEQ multiplex PCR, and TCRdb holds only the in-frame ones, with some missing. The table shows about 55,000 clones, with about 90% occurring only once. The CDR3 has 13 amino acids. Trimming took off 5 bases at V and 3 bases at J, with 11 bases between the two ends. Germline V gene lookup returns CDR1 SEHNR and CDR2 FQNEAQ (reference sequence). In regard to this clone: The antigen remains unidentified.

Study-wide results and limits: A mostly white British donor set with more females was recruited, and clonal diversity was possibly underestimated. AZD1222 recipients seropositive at baseline numbered only six or seven.

The sequence came from an adult in good health. The sample here was peripheral blood, taken on day 0 of AZD1222 vaccination. The J gene is TRBJ2-7, the V gene TRBV7-9; D might be TRBD1 or TRBD2, each matching 5 bases. The CDR3 sequence: CASSQGRHYEQYF. The CDR3 coding sequence is TGTGCCAGCAGCCAGGGACGCCACTACGAGCAGTACTTC. Complete variable domain (other parts from reference TRBV7-9 and TRBJ2-7): DTGVSQNPRHKITKRGQNVTFRCDPISEHNRLYWYRQTLGQGPEFLTYFQNEAQLEKSRLLSDRFSAERPKGSFSTLEIQRTEQGDSAMYLCASSQGRHYEQYFGPGTRLTVT.